This T cell receptor (beta chain) was recovered during a study of human T cells and chemical hapten exposure. This clonotype occurred a few times. Per the study methods: Ranging from about 20,000 to 700,000, TCR counts per sample had a median value of roughly 96,000. TCRdb fed the RACE reads into MiXCR, producing one record per CDR3 protein. Clone size and V and J calls follow TCRdb, not the original study. Of about 200,000 distinct CDR3 sequences in the sample, about 25% were seen once. The sample's time point: patch test 3, about 24 weeks after DPC sensitization. Documented treatment: therapeutic diphenylcyclopropenone sensitization with weekly scalp DPC. Per the germline V gene, CDR1 is SGHVS and CDR2 is FQNEAQ. The CDR3 runs 13 residues. V shed 7 bases, J shed 4 bases, and the junction held 4 bases outside the gene matches.

J is TRBJ2-3 and V is TRBV7-8; 8 nucleotides align to TRBD2. This specimen consisted of whole blood, obtained in connection with sensitization to the hapten diphenylcyclopropenone (DPC). The receptor comes from a woman between 40 and 55 years old with alopecia areata. Some clones in this sample may be carry-over from other donors' samples. The CDR3 bases are TGTGCCAGCACCGGGGGGGGTTCAGATACGCAGTATTTT. It specifies CASTGGGSDTQYF.